This is a list of T cell receptor beta chains from one sample in a study of shared clonotypes between healthy human individuals. Assay used: immunoSEQ multiplex PCR; TCRdb lists only in-frame clones, some missing. The sample yields 2,100,000 or so clones, almost 96% seen once. The sample consisted of naive CD4+ T cells sorted from blood. The receptors here all came from a man aged 18-30 years in good health. CDR3s include the opening cysteine and the closing phenylalanine or tryptophan. A D gene is named only where the DNA matches it firmly. Size is omitted from some rows. Given values are once, few, many or a class for expanded clones.

D gene: TRBD1
clone size: NA
CDR3 length: 14
J gene: TRBJ2-1
V gene: TRBV29-1
CDR3 DNA: TGCAGCGTTAGACAGGGGGCTGGCTACAATGAGCAGTTCTTC
CDR3 protein: CSVRQGAGYNEQFF

D gene: NA
clone size: once
CDR3 length: 13
J gene: TRBJ2-5
V gene: TRBV6-1
CDR3 DNA: TGTGCCAGCAGTGAAGCGGGATTGGGGACCCAGTACTTC
CDR3 protein: CASSEAGLGTQYF

D gene: TRBD2
clone size: NA
CDR3 length: 13
J gene: TRBJ2-1
V gene: TRBV7-2
CDR3 DNA: TGTGCCAGCAGCGGGAGGGCCATCAATGAGCAGTTCTTC
CDR3 protein: CASSGRAINEQFF

D gene: NA
clone size: NA
CDR3 length: 14
J gene: TRBJ2-7
V gene: TRBV6-1
CDR3 DNA: TGTGCCAGCAGTGAACAATCAGGCACCTACGAGCAGTACTTC
CDR3 protein: CASSEQSGTYEQYF

D gene: NA
clone size: NA
CDR3 length: 14
J gene: TRBJ2-7
V gene: TRBV7-3
CDR3 DNA: TGTGCCAGCAGCGTCGGGACATCGAGCTACGAGCAGTACTTC
CDR3 protein: CASSVGTSSYEQYF

D gene: NA
clone size: NA
CDR3 length: 12
J gene: TRBJ2-7
V gene: TRBV19
CDR3 DNA: TGTGCCAGTAGTTCACAGGCTTACGAGCAGTACTTC
CDR3 protein: CASSSQAYEQYF

D gene: TRBD1
clone size: NA
CDR3 length: 13
J gene: TRBJ2-1
V gene: TRBV6-5
CDR3 DNA: TGTGCCAGCAGCCGGGACAGGGGCAATGAGCAGTTCTTC
CDR3 protein: CASSRDRGNEQFF

D gene: NA
clone size: NA
CDR3 length: 15
J gene: TRBJ2-3
V gene: TRBV29-1
CDR3 DNA: TGCAGCGTCCATGCCAGGAGCCTACACACAGATACGCAGTATTTT
CDR3 protein: CSVHARSLHTDTQYF

D gene: NA
clone size: NA
CDR3 length: 15
J gene: TRBJ2-7
V gene: TRBV6-5
CDR3 DNA: TGTGCCAGCAGCAACAGGGAAGGTGGGTCCTACGAGCAGTACTTC
CDR3 protein: CASSNREGGSYEQYF

D gene: NA
clone size: NA
CDR3 length: 16
J gene: TRBJ2-5
V gene: TRBV7-6
CDR3 DNA: TGTGCCAGCAGCTTGGCAGGACCTTATGGGGGAGAGACCCAGTACTTC
CDR3 protein: CASSLAGPYGGETQYF

D gene: TRBD1
clone size: NA
CDR3 length: 17
J gene: TRBJ1-1
V gene: TRBV9
CDR3 DNA: TGTGCCAGCAGCGTAGGGTGGACAGGGGGAATCAGCACTGAAGCTTTCTTT
CDR3 protein: CASSVGWTGGISTEAFF

D gene: NA
clone size: NA
CDR3 length: 16
J gene: TRBJ1-1
V gene: TRBV27
CDR3 DNA: TGTGCCAGCAGTTTATACTCAGAGGGAATTGCCACTGAAGCTTTCTTT
CDR3 protein: CASSLYSEGIATEAFF

D gene: NA
clone size: NA
CDR3 length: 18
J gene: TRBJ2-7
V gene: TRBV7-9
CDR3 DNA: TGTGCCAGCAGCTTATCCCGCCAGGTTGAGGGGCCTATCTACGAGCAGTACTTC
CDR3 protein: CASSLSRQVEGPIYEQYF

D gene: NA
clone size: NA
CDR3 length: 16
J gene: TRBJ2-2
V gene: TRBV7-8
CDR3 DNA: TGTGCCAGCAGCTTAGCGGGCGCGCTTAACACCGGGGAGCTGTTTTTT
CDR3 protein: CASSLAGALNTGELFF

D gene: TRBD1
clone size: NA
CDR3 length: 16
J gene: TRBJ1-4
V gene: TRBV9
CDR3 DNA: TGTGCCAGCAGCGTTGGCCTCGGACAGGGGGGAGAAAAACTGTTTTTT
CDR3 protein: CASSVGLGQGGEKLFF

D gene: NA
clone size: NA
CDR3 length: 13
J gene: TRBJ2-7
V gene: TRBV6-6
CDR3 DNA: TGTGCCAGCAGTTCAGGCCTACCTGGCGAGCAGTACTTC
CDR3 protein: CASSSGLPGEQYF

D gene: NA
clone size: once
CDR3 length: 13
J gene: TRBJ1-1
V gene: TRBV10-3
CDR3 DNA: TGTGCCATCAGTGCGGGGGAGAACACTGAAGCTTTCTTT
CDR3 protein: CAISAGENTEAFF

D gene: TRBD2
clone size: NA
CDR3 length: 19
J gene: TRBJ2-1
V gene: TRBV4-1
CDR3 DNA: TGCGCCAGCAGCCAAGCCCCTAAGAGCGGGGGCCGCTCCTACAATGAGCAGTTCTTC
CDR3 protein: CASSQAPKSGGRSYNEQFF

D gene: TRBD2
clone size: NA
CDR3 length: 16
J gene: TRBJ2-1
V gene: TRBV9
CDR3 DNA: TGTGCCAGCAGCGCCCAAGCGGGAAAGGTTTCAAATGAGCAGTTCTTC
CDR3 protein: CASSAQAGKVSNEQFF

D gene: NA
clone size: NA
CDR3 length: 15
J gene: TRBJ1-5
V gene: TRBV6-1
CDR3 DNA: TGTGCCAGCAGTGGAGAGTACGGCCTGAATCAGCCCCAGCATTTT
CDR3 protein: CASSGEYGLNQPQHF

D gene: NA
clone size: NA
CDR3 length: 15
J gene: TRBJ1-1
V gene: TRBV6-6
CDR3 DNA: TGTGCCAGCAGCCCCCCCAGAGAAATGAACACTGAAGCTTTCTTT
CDR3 protein: CASSPPREMNTEAFF

D gene: NA
clone size: NA
CDR3 length: 15
J gene: TRBJ1-6
V gene: TRBV6-1
CDR3 DNA: TGTGCCAGCAGTGACAGGGGAACCTATAATTCACCCCTCCACTTT
CDR3 protein: CASSDRGTYNSPLHF

D gene: NA
clone size: NA
CDR3 length: 15
J gene: TRBJ1-1
V gene: TRBV10-3
CDR3 DNA: TGTGCCATCAATGCCGGGACGGCAATGAACACTGAAGCTTTCTTT
CDR3 protein: CAINAGTAMNTEAFF

D gene: NA
clone size: once
CDR3 length: 14
J gene: TRBJ2-3
V gene: TRBV5-1
CDR3 DNA: TGCGCCAGCAGCTTTATGGACGGCACAGATACGCAGTATTTT
CDR3 protein: CASSFMDGTDTQYF

D gene: NA
clone size: once
CDR3 length: 19
J gene: TRBJ1-6
V gene: TRBV21-1
CDR3 DNA: TGTGCCAGCAGCGTCGGGTCGGTGGGGGCGGATGGATTAAATTCACCCCTCCACTTT
CDR3 protein: CASSVGSVGADGLNSPLHF

D gene: TRBD1
clone size: once
CDR3 length: 15
J gene: TRBJ1-2
V gene: TRBV10-3
CDR3 DNA: TGTGCCATCAGTGAGTCTCCCGGACAGGGTTATGGCTACACCTTC
CDR3 protein: CAISESPGQGYGYTF

D gene: TRBD2
clone size: NA
CDR3 length: 16
J gene: TRBJ2-3
V gene: TRBV10-3
CDR3 DNA: TGTGCCATCAGTGGTCCTAGCGGCTTACCCACAGATACGCAGTATTTT
CDR3 protein: CAISGPSGLPTDTQYF

D gene: NA
clone size: NA
CDR3 length: 12
J gene: TRBJ2-3
V gene: TRBV27
CDR3 DNA: TGTGCCAGCAGTTCCACCCGAGAGACGCAGTATTTT
CDR3 protein: CASSSTRETQYF

D gene: NA
clone size: NA
CDR3 length: 16
J gene: TRBJ1-6
V gene: TRBV5-6
CDR3 DNA: TGTGCCAGCAGCTCCACGGGAGGGCTGGGGAATTCACCCCTCCACTTT
CDR3 protein: CASSSTGGLGNSPLHF

D gene: NA
clone size: NA
CDR3 length: 16
J gene: TRBJ2-5
V gene: TRBV6-1
CDR3 DNA: TGTGCCAGCAGTGGAGGAGGAAGACGGCCCCAAGAGACCCAGTACTTC
CDR3 protein: CASSGGGRRPQETQYF

D gene: NA
clone size: NA
CDR3 length: 11
J gene: TRBJ2-7
V gene: TRBV30
CDR3 DNA: TGTGCCTGGAGTGCGTCCTACGAGCAGTACTTC
CDR3 protein: CAWSASYEQYF

D gene: NA
clone size: NA
CDR3 length: 14
J gene: TRBJ2-7
V gene: TRBV19
CDR3 DNA: TGTGCCAGTAGTATTGGCGTGGGAGTGTACGAGCAGTACTTC
CDR3 protein: CASSIGVGVYEQYF

D gene: TRBD2
clone size: NA
CDR3 length: 16
J gene: TRBJ2-3
V gene: TRBV6-5
CDR3 DNA: TGTGCCAGCAGTTATTCGTCAGCGGGGGGTAGGGATACGCAGTATTTT
CDR3 protein: CASSYSSAGGRDTQYF

D gene: NA
clone size: NA
CDR3 length: 12
J gene: TRBJ2-1
V gene: TRBV18
CDR3 DNA: TGTGCCAGCTCACCCTCGACACATGAGCAGTTCTTC
CDR3 protein: CASSPSTHEQFF

D gene: NA
clone size: NA
CDR3 length: 15
J gene: TRBJ2-5
V gene: TRBV19
CDR3 DNA: TGTGCCAGTAGTTTACAGGGACTGTACCAAGAGACCCAGTACTTC
CDR3 protein: CASSLQGLYQETQYF

D gene: TRBD1
clone size: once
CDR3 length: 14
J gene: TRBJ1-4
V gene: TRBV5-6
CDR3 DNA: TGTGCCAGCAGCTTGGGGACAGGGCTTGAAAAACTGTTTTTT
CDR3 protein: CASSLGTGLEKLFF

D gene: TRBD1
clone size: NA
CDR3 length: 15
J gene: TRBJ1-2
V gene: TRBV6-1
CDR3 DNA: TGTGCCAGCACCTGGGGACAGGGTGCTAACTATGGCTACACCTTC
CDR3 protein: CASTWGQGANYGYTF

D gene: TRBD1
clone size: NA
CDR3 length: 15
J gene: TRBJ1-4
V gene: TRBV9
CDR3 DNA: TGTGCCAGCAGCGCGCGACAGGGGGTCAATGAAAAACTGTTTTTT
CDR3 protein: CASSARQGVNEKLFF

D gene: NA
clone size: few
CDR3 length: 14
J gene: TRBJ1-2
V gene: TRBV5-1
CDR3 DNA: TGCGCCAGCAGCTTGGACGGAGCTAACTATGGCTACACCTTC
CDR3 protein: CASSLDGANYGYTF

D gene: NA
clone size: NA
CDR3 length: 14
J gene: TRBJ2-5
V gene: TRBV13
CDR3 DNA: TGTGCCAGCAGCATCGGTACCCCGCAGGGGACCCAGTACTTC
CDR3 protein: CASSIGTPQGTQYF

D gene: NA
clone size: NA
CDR3 length: 15
J gene: TRBJ2-7
V gene: TRBV6-5
CDR3 DNA: TGTGCCAGCAGAAACGAGCAGACGGTGGGTAGGGAGCAGTACTTC
CDR3 protein: CASRNEQTVGREQYF

D gene: NA
clone size: NA
CDR3 length: 11
J gene: TRBJ2-7
V gene: TRBV6-5
CDR3 DNA: TGTGCCAGCAGTTGGGGGAACGAGCAGTACTTC
CDR3 protein: CASSWGNEQYF

D gene: NA
clone size: NA
CDR3 length: 13
J gene: TRBJ1-5
V gene: TRBV29-1
CDR3 DNA: TGCAGCGTTGCCCTTGAGGGCAATCAGCCCCAGCATTTT
CDR3 protein: CSVALEGNQPQHF

D gene: TRBD1
clone size: NA
CDR3 length: 15
J gene: TRBJ1-4
V gene: TRBV5-1
CDR3 DNA: TGCGCCAGCACCCTTACGGGACAGGGGAATGAAAAACTGTTTTTT
CDR3 protein: CASTLTGQGNEKLFF

D gene: NA
clone size: once
CDR3 length: 15
J gene: TRBJ1-5
V gene: TRBV10-3
CDR3 DNA: TGTGCCACAGGAGACGCAGGGGCGCCCAATCAGCCCCAGCATTTT
CDR3 protein: CATGDAGAPNQPQHF

D gene: NA
clone size: NA
CDR3 length: 14
J gene: TRBJ2-7
V gene: TRBV11-2
CDR3 DNA: TGTGCCAGCAGCTTAGTATCCGGGGCAGGGGAGCAGTACTTC
CDR3 protein: CASSLVSGAGEQYF

D gene: NA
clone size: NA
CDR3 length: 15
J gene: TRBJ2-5
V gene: TRBV6-1
CDR3 DNA: TGTGCCAGCAGTGACACCGGGACGACAAGGGAGACCCAGTACTTC
CDR3 protein: CASSDTGTTRETQYF

D gene: TRBD2
clone size: NA
CDR3 length: 15
J gene: TRBJ2-1
V gene: TRBV11-2
CDR3 DNA: TGTGCCAGCAGCTTTGGGGGGGTAGGATCCGATGAGCAGTTCTTC
CDR3 protein: CASSFGGVGSDEQFF

D gene: TRBD1
clone size: NA
CDR3 length: 16
J gene: TRBJ1-2
V gene: TRBV28
CDR3 DNA: TGTGCCAGCAGCCGTGGACAGGGGACAATAAACTATGGCTACACCTTC
CDR3 protein: CASSRGQGTINYGYTF

D gene: TRBD1
clone size: NA
CDR3 length: 15
J gene: TRBJ1-5
V gene: TRBV6-6
CDR3 DNA: TGTGCCAGCAGTGTCCCACAGGGGGCGAATCAGCCCCAGCATTTT
CDR3 protein: CASSVPQGANQPQHF

D gene: NA
clone size: NA
CDR3 length: 16
J gene: TRBJ2-6
V gene: TRBV19
CDR3 DNA: TGTGCCAGTAGCAATCAAGCGGCCCAGGGAACCAACGTCCTGACTTTC
CDR3 protein: CASSNQAAQGTNVLTF

D gene: NA
clone size: once
CDR3 length: 15
J gene: TRBJ1-6
V gene: TRBV28
CDR3 DNA: TGTGCCACCAACCCCCCGGGCAGTCCTAATTCACCCCTCCACTTT
CDR3 protein: CATNPPGSPNSPLHF

D gene: TRBD1
clone size: NA
CDR3 length: 16
J gene: TRBJ1-6
V gene: TRBV27
CDR3 DNA: TGTGCCAGCAGCTCCGTCCAGACAGGGGGCAATTCACCCCTCCACTTT
CDR3 protein: CASSSVQTGGNSPLHF

D gene: TRBD1
clone size: NA
CDR3 length: 13
J gene: TRBJ2-5
V gene: TRBV18
CDR3 DNA: TGTGCCAGCTCCGGGACAGGGGAAGAGACCCAGTACTTC
CDR3 protein: CASSGTGEETQYF

D gene: NA
clone size: NA
CDR3 length: 14
J gene: TRBJ2-7
V gene: TRBV18
CDR3 DNA: TGTGCCAGCTCACCACCGGCCGGGATTTACGAGCAGTACTTC
CDR3 protein: CASSPPAGIYEQYF

D gene: NA
clone size: NA
CDR3 length: 15
J gene: TRBJ2-2
V gene: TRBV4-2
CDR3 DNA: TGTGCCAGCAGCCAAGACAGCTATAACACCGGGGAGCTGTTTTTT
CDR3 protein: CASSQDSYNTGELFF

D gene: TRBD1
clone size: NA
CDR3 length: 16
J gene: TRBJ2-1
V gene: TRBV4-3
CDR3 DNA: TGCGCCAGCAGCCGAGACCCGGGACAGGGGTACAATGAGCAGTTCTTC
CDR3 protein: CASSRDPGQGYNEQFF

D gene: TRBD1
clone size: NA
CDR3 length: 15
J gene: TRBJ1-1
V gene: TRBV28
CDR3 DNA: TGTGCCAGCAGTCCCGTTTGGACAGGTTACACTGAAGCTTTCTTT
CDR3 protein: CASSPVWTGYTEAFF

D gene: NA
clone size: NA
CDR3 length: 18
J gene: TRBJ2-3
V gene: TRBV4-3
CDR3 DNA: TGCGCCAGCAGCCAAGTCTTTCTCGGGGGAGGAGAGGGAGATACGCAGTATTTT
CDR3 protein: CASSQVFLGGGEGDTQYF